This T cell receptor beta chain stems from a study of blood T cell repertoires in COVID-19 (dated by TCRdb to about 2020). About the full investigation: Samples from collaborators originated in the United States, Italy and Spain and spanned both the acute and convalescent phases of COVID-19. The repertoires were made available in a free public database intended to serve as a resource for research on the immune response to SARS-CoV-2. The samples were drawn from two sources: the first 160 participants of the ongoing ImmuneRACE study, and fewer than 1,500 subjects contributed by 6 global collaborators. The dataset comprised deeply sampled blood TCRbeta repertoires from subjects exposed to, actively infected with, or recovered from COVID-19. The sample metadata nearly always contained a de-identified subject ID, COVID-19 status, age in years and sex. Where available, HLA class I and class II types were taken from metadata supplied by the sample provider and were not determined by assay-based typing. The prospective study material was composed of cDNA or gDNA derived from T cells, B-cell-depleted T cells, or PBMCs.

The CDR3, cysteine through phenylalanine, is 14 amino acids long. The CDR3 DNA has 42 bases and is translated from base 1. Sequences SGHTA (CDR1) and FQGNSA (CDR2) are obtained from the germline V gene. Here is what the overall study found, with its caveats: How much clinical and demographic metadata was included differed by source and by participant, and the metadata was provided uncurated.

TCRbeta CDR3 regions were amplified from genomic DNA using the immunoSEQ Assay, a bias-controlled multiplex PCR. The paper's data handling went like this. The number of nucleated cells in each sample was estimated by amplification of reference gene primers within the assay. To quantify the absolute abundance of each unique TCRbeta CDR3 rearrangement, sequence reads were collapsed and filtered. For each sample, productive Simpson clonality was calculated as the square root of Simpson's diversity index across productive rearrangements. The immuneACCESS repertoire file appears here via TCRdb, limited to in-frame rearrangements. These files lack a portion of the clones; in checked studies, under half of the deficit traces to unresolved V genes, and the cause of the others is not known. V, J and clone size are those of that table, while D and trimming were read from the DNA. Here the sample has 200,000 to 250,000 clones; roughly 80% occur a single time. The ten largest clones capture 1.3% of the sample.

In the prospective study, participants were roughly 18 to 100 years old, resided in under 30 geographic areas of the United States, and were enrolled through a virtual design. In the prospective study, cohorts were assigned on the basis of participant-reported clinical history obtained from a screening survey and a study questionnaire. In the prospective study, whole blood, serum and a nasopharyngeal or oropharyngeal swab were collected from each participant by mobile phlebotomists. Additional blood draws and questionnaires over an approximately 2-month period could optionally be provided by prospective study participants. Prospective study blood samples were shipped either frozen or at room temperature before DNA extraction. In regard to this clone: Its antigen is currently not known. The junction shows a germline mismatch at one end, possibly a read error.

The chain links TRBV7-2 with TRBJ2-1, and TRBD2 aligns with 9 junction nucleotides. This receptor was identified in a woman in her forties with acute COVID-19. The sample was PBMCs or T cells enriched from blood (not recorded which). The nucleotide sequence reads as follows: TGTGCCAGCAGCTTTGGCGGGGGGGGCAATCAGCAGTTCTTC. This gives the protein CASSFGGGGNQQFF.